These 32 T cell receptor beta chains share one sample of origin, sequenced in a study of long-term antiretroviral therapy in people with HIV. Runs used v3.0 of the immunoSEQ assay and were done at survey level. Libraries were prepared by immunoSEQ multiplex PCR; TCRdb keeps only in-frame clonotypes and omits some of them. The table lists about 15,000 clones, roughly 76% of them singletons. The sample here was unsorted PBMCs, taken 1.5 years before starting antiretroviral therapy. These receptor sequences come from a woman aged 45-65 years with HIV.

This clone appeared a single time. The chain employs TRBV7-6 and TRBJ1-4, with no clear D. The V gene's germline CDR1 is SGHVS and CDR2 FNYEAQ. The CDR3 is 15 residues long. V lost 1 base and J 5 bases, leaving 11 bases between the germline ends. The CDR3 protein is CASSLEPMKNEKLFF. The CDR3 bases are TGTGCCAGCAGCTTAGAGCCAATGAAGAATGAAAAACTGTTTTTT.

This clone was seen a few times. For the CDR3, the DNA is TGTGCCAGCAGCTTAGATAGCAATCAGCCCCAGCATTTT. Translated: CASSLDSNQPQHF. The V gene is TRBV7-4, the J gene TRBJ1-5, with D unresolved. This CDR3 comprises 13 residues. Germline CDR1 reads SGHVT; CDR2 reads SQSDAQ. Trimming removed 1 base at V and 0 bases at J, with 1 base between.

In its sample, this clone was seen once. V gene TRBV7-6 combines with J gene TRBJ2-3; weak D call: TRBD2 (5 bases). V was pared by 4 bases and J by 3 bases, with 17 bases between. The CDR3 length is 16 residues. Germline CDR1 reads SGHVS; CDR2 reads FNYEAQ. Here the CDR3 DNA reads TGTGCCAGCAGCTACACCGCTAGGTGGAGGACAGATACGCAGTATTTT. Translated, it gives CASSYTARWRTDTQYF.

Only a few counts were recorded for this clone. The chain employs TRBV5-5 and TRBJ1-2, with D perhaps TRBD1 (5 bases). CDR3 length: 15 amino acids. V lost 5 bases, J lost 3 bases, and 17 bases lay in between. Germline CDR1 reads SGHKS; CDR2 reads YYEKEE (reference sequence). The CDR3: CASSSPGMGDYGYTF. The DNA of the CDR3 is TGTGCCAGCAGTTCCCCAGGGATGGGTGACTATGGCTACACCTTC.

The chain has TRBV5-4 and TRBJ2-1; 7 bases fit TRBD1. The CDR3 totals 16 residues. The germline V gene has CDR1 SGHNT and CDR2 YYREEE (reference sequence). The V and J ends lost 4 bases and 0 bases, in that order; junction bases with no gene match: 7. CDR3 region: CASSPRRQGSYNEQFF. The CDR3 DNA reads TGTGCCAGCAGCCCTCGGAGACAGGGCTCCTACAATGAGCAGTTCTTC.

The chain links TRBV5-1 to TRBJ1-1; weak D call: TRBD1 (5 bases). The CDR3 loop spans 15 amino acids. The ends were cut back, 3 bases at V and 4 bases at J, with 16 bases in the middle. Germline lookup yields CDR1 SGHRS and CDR2 YFSETQ. In nucleotides, the CDR3 is TGCGCCAGCAGCTATTCGGCAGGGTTCGGCACTGAAGCTTTCTTT. Amino acid sequence: CASSYSAGFGTEAFF.

The chain uses TRBV27 and TRBJ2-1; D perhaps matches TRBD1 (5 bases). Germline assignment: CDR1 MNHEY and CDR2 SMNVEV (reference sequence). The V end was cut by 3 bases, the J end by 14 bases, with 17 bases between. This CDR3 has 13 amino acids. The CDR3 protein is CASSFPGREKKFF. CDR3 coding DNA: TGTGCCAGCAGTTTCCCTGGCAGGGAAAAGAAGTTCTTC.

The chain recombines TRBV10-1 with TRBJ2-2; D is ambiguous. The germline V and J ends were trimmed by 4 bases and 5 bases, with 8 bases remaining between them. The germline V gene has CDR1 WNHNN and CDR2 SYGVQD (reference sequence). There are 13 residues in the CDR3. CDR3 residues: CASSGVVTGELFF. In DNA, the CDR3 is TGCGCCAGCAGTGGTGTCGTGACCGGGGAGCTGTTTTTT.

This clone was detected a few times. The rearrangement joins TRBV9 to TRBJ2-7; 11 bases agree with TRBD1. The germline V gene encodes CDR1 SGDLS and CDR2 YYNGEE. CDR3 length: 18 residues. V lost 1 base and J lost 2; bases outside the gene matches: 11. For the CDR3, the DNA is TGTGCCAGCAGCGTATTAGGGACAGGGGGGGGTCGGACCTACGAGCAGTACGTC. This gives the protein CASSVLGTGGGRTYEQYV.

The V call is TRBV30, the J call TRBJ1-1, with no clear D. Trimming left V 3 bases short and J 5 bases short, with 13 bases between. CDR3 length equals 13 residues. Germline CDR1 and CDR2: GTSNPN and SVGIG (reference sequence). The CDR3 coding sequence is TGTGCCTGGAGGAGCCCCGGGGTGACTGAAGCTTTCTTT. It is translated as CAWRSPGVTEAFF.

V and J are TRBV5-1 and TRBJ2-1, with TRBD1 matching 9 bases. This CDR3 region has 15 residues. Germline-derived CDR1 and CDR2 are SGHRS and YFSETQ. V was clipped by 1 base and J by 6 bases; unmatched bases: 5. For the CDR3, the DNA is TGCGCCAGCAGCTTGTCGGGACAGGGTAGCAATGAGCAGTTCTTC. It translates to CASSLSGQGSNEQFF.

The chain is built from TRBV5-1 and TRBJ1-4, with 10 nucleotides matching TRBD1. The J segment lost 8 bases and the V segment lost 0 bases, leaving 10 bases of the junction unmatched. The CDR3 runs 17 residues. Germline V gene lookup returns CDR1 SGHRS and CDR2 YFSETQ. CDR3 bases: TGCGCCAGCAGCTTGGAAATACCGGGACAGGGGAAGGAAAAACTGTTTTTT. Its protein is CASSLEIPGQGKEKLFF.

V usage is TRBV5-4 and J usage is TRBJ2-6; D not certain. Germline V gene sequence: CDR1 SGHNT, CDR2 YYREEE (reference sequence). The V end was cut by 0 bases, the J end by 3 bases, with 4 bases between. The CDR3 extends over 14 amino acids. CDR3 DNA: TGTGCCAGCAGCTTGGCTGGTGGGGCCAACGTCCTGACTTTC. It is translated as CASSLAGGANVLTF.

This chain connects TRBV21-1 to TRBJ2-7; the listed D gene, TRBD2, was not tested against the DNA. TRBV21-1 is a recognized pseudogene. This CDR3 spans 19 amino acids. The CDR3 reads CASIVPGLAGENNSYEQYF. The CDR3 DNA follows: TGTGCCAGCATCGTCCCGGGACTAGCGGGGGAGAATAATTCCTACGAGCAGTACTTC.

This clone was observed once. The V and J genes are TRBV7-9 and TRBJ2-7; D gene unclear. The CDR3 spans 14 residues. Germline V CDR1 and CDR2: SEHNR, FQNEAQ (reference sequence). Trimming removed 1 base at V and 0 bases at J, with 7 bases between. The CDR3 DNA is TGTGCCAGCAGCTTAGACGCGAGCTCCTACGAGCAGTACTTC. Protein product: CASSLDASSYEQYF.

This CDR3 reads CASSVNSGNTIYF. CDR3 sequence (DNA): TGTGCCAGCAGCGTAAACTCTGGAAACACCATATATTTT. The genes are TRBV9 and TRBJ1-3, with unresolved D. CDR3 length equals 13 residues. CDR1 and CDR2 (germline): SGDLS, YYNGEE. The V end lost 1 base, the J end lost 0 bases, and 2 bases lay between the germline ends.

The V call is TRBV19, the J call TRBJ2-7; perhaps TRBD1 as D (5 bases). Looked up from germline, CDR1 is LNHDA and CDR2 is SQIVND (reference sequence). This CDR3 is 14 amino acids long. The V end was cut by 5 bases, the J end by 5 bases, with 16 bases between. The chain's CDR3 is CASSSRQGRNEQYF. The CDR3 region has the DNA TGTGCCAGTAGTTCGAGGCAGGGTCGTAACGAGCAGTACTTC.

The chain uses TRBV7-2 and TRBJ2-5; TRBD2 aligns across 9 bases. CDR3 length: 15 amino acids. V dropped 2 bases and J dropped 1; count of bases not matched to a gene: 2. Germline-derived CDR1 and CDR2 are SGHTA and FQGNSA. This CDR3 reads CASSLSSGVQETQYF. The CDR3 DNA is TGTGCCAGCAGCTTATCTAGCGGGGTCCAAGAGACCCAGTACTTC. The full variable domain, with the rest looked up from reference TRBV7-2 and TRBJ2-5, is GAGVSQSPSNKVTEKGKDVELRCDPISGHTALYWYRQSLGQGLEFLIYFQGNSAPDKSGLPSDRFSAERTGGSVSTLTIQRTQQEDSAVYLCASSLSSGVQETQYFGPGTRLLVL.

The rearrangement joins TRBV7-8 to TRBJ2-5; D gene ambiguous. Trimming cost V 5 bases and J 0 bases, with 16 bases left between them. This CDR3 is 16 amino acids long. Germline CDR1 and CDR2: SGHVS and FQNEAQ. Here the CDR3 DNA reads TGTGCCAGCAGCCCCTTGACTTCCTCGTACCAAGAGACCCAGTACTTC. It specifies CASSPLTSSYQETQYF.

For this clone: Sequence at one end of the junction differs from germline and may be a read error. The chain has TRBV28 and TRBJ2-7; unclear D gene. The CDR3 contains 13 residues. CDR1 is MDHEN and CDR2 is SYDVKM in the germline V gene. For the CDR3, the DNA is TGTGCCAGCAGTCCCAACGGTGCAGTTGGGTCAGTCTTC. Translated: CASSPNGAVGSVF.

This clone was detected only a few times. The chain employs TRBV7-9 and TRBJ1-4; no definite D call. Germline lookup yields CDR1 SEHNR and CDR2 FQNEAQ (reference sequence). With 1 base removed from V and 3 bases from J, the gap between germline ends came to 6 bases. The CDR3 has 14 residues. CDR3: CASSLERANEKLFF. The CDR3 region has the DNA TGTGCCAGCAGCTTAGAACGGGCTAATGAAAAACTGTTTTTT.

The chain uses TRBV6-1 and TRBJ1-1, with D perhaps matching TRBD1 (6 bases). CDR1 is MNHNS, CDR2 SASEGT, per germline. With 0 bases removed from V and 12 bases from J, the gap between germline ends came to 17 bases. The CDR3 extends over 14 amino acids. For the CDR3, the DNA is TGTGCCAGCAGTGAAGCGATCTGGCAGGGGATGACTTTCTTT. This sequence encodes CASSEAIWQGMTFF.

This sequence joins TRBV30 and TRBJ1-5; D is ambiguous. Germline V gene data show CDR1 as GTSNPN and CDR2 as SVGIG (reference sequence). The CDR3 consists of 14 residues. Trimming cost V 2 bases and J 2 bases, with 10 bases left between them. Written as DNA, the CDR3 is TGTGCCTGGAGTTCCAGCAGTGGCAATCAGCCCCAGCATTTT. Its translation is CAWSSSSGNQPQHF.

The DNA for the CDR3 is TGTGCCAGCAGCCCCACAGGGGACCGGTACGAAAAACTGTTTTTT. Protein: CASSPTGDRYEKLFF. The chain has TRBV5-6 and TRBJ1-4, with TRBD1 matching 7 bases. CDR1 and CDR2 from the germline V gene are SGHDT and YYEEEE. This CDR3 spans 15 amino acids. V shed 4 bases, J shed 8 bases, and the junction held 11 bases outside the gene matches.

In DNA, the CDR3 is TGCGCCAGCAGCTTGGACGGGAACTATGGCTACACCTTC. Protein product: CASSLDGNYGYTF. This chain links TRBV5-1 with TRBJ1-2; D is unresolved. Germline loops: CDR1 SGHRS, CDR2 YFSETQ. Trimming left V 0 bases short and J 2 bases short, with 5 bases between. The CDR3 contains 13 residues. Looking up the rest from reference TRBV5-1 and TRBJ1-2 gives the full variable domain: KAGVTQTPRYLIKTRGQQVTLSCSPISGHRSVSWYQQTPGQGLQFLFEYFSETQRNKGNFPGRFSGRQFSNSRSEMNVSTLELGDSALYLCASSLDGNYGYTFGSGTRLTVV.

The chain combines TRBV7-2 with TRBJ1-1; D ambiguous. Trimming removed 3 bases from V and 0 bases from J, with 8 bases in between. CDR1 and CDR2 from the germline V gene are SGHTA and FQGNSA. The CDR3 runs 14 residues. CDR3 in DNA: TGTGCCAGCAGCTTGTCTAGGTTGAACACTGAAGCTTTCTTT. It codes for CASSLSRLNTEAFF.

The chain links TRBV29-1 to TRBJ2-3, with a tentative D call TRBD1 (6 bases). The length of the CDR3 is 14 residues. V lost 7 bases to trimming and J lost 4 bases, with 18 bases between them. Germline V CDR1 and CDR2: SQVTM, ANQGSEA. DNA for the CDR3: TGCAGCGGGGGGTCGGGGAAGGGGGCAGATACGCAGTATTTT. This gives the protein CSGGSGKGADTQYF.

This rearrangement joins TRBV5-1 to TRBJ1-5; no reliable D call. This CDR3 has 16 residues. V gave up 1 base and J gave up 2 bases, with 13 bases separating them. Per germline, CDR1 SGHRS and CDR2 YFSETQ. The CDR3 loop reads CASSLRGFDGNQPQHF. CDR3 DNA sequence: TGCGCCAGCAGCTTGCGGGGATTTGATGGCAATCAGCCCCAGCATTTT.

The chain carries TRBV5-8 and TRBJ1-2; D remains ambiguous. Germline lookup yields CDR1 SGHTS and CDR2 YDEGEE. The CDR3 length is 12 residues. Trimming took off 2 bases at V and 7 bases at J, with 9 bases between the two ends. The CDR3 protein is CASSLTGFGYTF. CDR3 nucleotide sequence: TGTGCCAGCAGCTTAACGGGGTTTGGCTACACCTTC.

This sequence joins TRBV5-1 and TRBJ1-1; maybe TRBD1 (5 bases). The CDR3 loop spans 12 amino acids. V lost 7 bases and J lost 6, with 13 bases in between. Germline CDR1 is SGHRS and CDR2 is YFSETQ. CDR3 in amino acids: CASAGDGPEAFF. For the CDR3, the DNA is TGCGCCAGCGCGGGGGACGGACCTGAAGCTTTCTTT. Full variable domain (remainder filled in from reference TRBV5-1 and TRBJ1-1): KAGVTQTPRYLIKTRGQQVTLSCSPISGHRSVSWYQQTPGQGLQFLFEYFSETQRNKGNFPGRFSGRQFSNSRSEMNVSTLELGDSALYLCASAGDGPEAFFGQGTRLTVV.

This clone turned up a few times. The chain couples TRBV11-2 to TRBJ1-3; D perhaps matches TRBD1 (5 bases). Germline CDR1 reads SGHAT; CDR2 reads FQNNGV. This CDR3 has 14 residues. V dropped 2 bases and J dropped 1 base, with 6 bases sitting between them. CDR3 nucleotides: TGTGCCAGCAGCTTATCAGGGTCTGGAAACACCATATATTTT. It encodes CASSLSGSGNTIYF.

V usage is TRBV7-2 and J usage is TRBJ2-3, with 13 bases lining up with TRBD2. The CDR3 is 15 residues long. V gave up 5 bases and J gave up 6 bases; unmatched junction bases: 5. The germline V gene has CDR1 SGHTA and CDR2 FQGNSA. CDR3 bases: TGTGCCAGCAGCGTCGGACTAGCGGGGGTGGATACGCAGTATTTT. Encoded protein: CASSVGLAGVDTQYF. Variable domain in full (rest from reference TRBV7-2 and TRBJ2-3): GAGVSQSPSNKVTEKGKDVELRCDPISGHTALYWYRQSLGQGLEFLIYFQGNSAPDKSGLPSDRFSAERTGGSVSTLTIQRTQQEDSAVYLCASSVGLAGVDTQYFGPGTRLTVL.